This TCR beta chain was recorded in a study of cytomegalovirus exposure and HLA in healthy donors. As for the study in general: For the 300 to 400 genotyped donors, approximately 83% fell within the Caucasian-associated ancestry cluster.

CDR3 length: 12 residues. Germline CDR1 SQVTM, CDR2 ANQGSEA. Primers included in the PCR were 60 Vbeta and 13 Jbeta primers. The protocol was immunoSEQ multiplex PCR, while the TCRdb copy is restricted to in-frame clones and leaves out a portion. Here the sample spans under 200,000 clones, around 85% being singletons. The TCR comes from a human donor in good health. Sequenced material: PBMCs. This chain uses TRBV29-1 with TRBJ2-5, with 9 nucleotides matching TRBD1. The assigned J gene may be wrong: the sequence end matches TRBJ2-7 better. CDR3 DNA sequence: TGCAGCGTCCGGACAGGGGATGGCGAGCAGTACTTC. It is translated as CSVRTGDGEQYF.